Below, 26 T cell receptor beta chains from the same sample are listed, as sequenced in a study. From the 5' RACE reads, TCRdb called clonotypes with MiXCR, one entry per CDR3 protein. The sample lists more than 10,000 distinct CDR3 sequences, about 22% occurring once. Sample: naive CD4+ T cells sorted from blood. Regarding subset: naive CD4+ T cells, CD4+CD45RA+CD25-. The origin of the receptors is a female donor with breast cancer.

On this clonotype: A much larger clone differs by one base, so this may be a read error. The chain uses TRBV20-1 and TRBJ1-6, with D possibly TRBD1 on 5 matching bases. The CDR3 is 13 residues long. Germline loops: CDR1 DFQATT, CDR2 SNEGSKA (reference sequence). CDR3: CGAPGPGNSPLHF. The CDR3 DNA reads TGCGGTGCTCCGGGACCCGGGAATTCACCCCTCCACTTT.

This chain connects TRBV20-1 to TRBJ2-7, with 8 bases lining up with TRBD1. Trimming took 4 bases from V and 5 from J; bases not matched to a gene: 10. Germline CDR1 DFQATT, CDR2 SNEGSKA (reference sequence). The CDR3 runs to 14 residues. The CDR3 nucleotides are TGCAGTGCTAAGCAGGGGGCCCCCGGCGACGAGCAGTACTTC. Protein: CSAKQGAPGDEQYF.

This clonotype was seen more than once but under ten times. This may be a read error: a much more frequent sequence differs by one nucleotide. V usage is TRBV7-9 and J usage is TRBJ2-2; TRBD1 matches 7 bases. Germline V gives CDR1 SEHNR, CDR2 FQNEAQ (reference sequence). This CDR3 has 16 amino acids. V was pared by 7 bases and J by 3 bases, with 11 bases of the junction left unmatched. The CDR3: CASIPGQAKDTGELFF. CDR3 DNA sequence: TGTGCCAGCATCCCCGGACAGGCGAAGGACACCGGGGAGCTGTTTTTT.

By its share, this clonotype is medium-sized. The chain recombines TRBV15 with TRBJ2-1; D is perhaps TRBD1 or TRBD2 (5 bases each). V lost 3 bases and J 4 bases, leaving 10 bases between the germline ends. Germline CDR1 and CDR2: LNHNV and YYDKDF (reference sequence). This CDR3 region has 14 residues. This CDR3 is CATSRGTEYNEQFF. CDR3 sequence (DNA): TGTGCCACCAGCAGGGGGACCGAATACAATGAGCAGTTCTTC.

This clonotype was found many times. This sequence joins TRBV4-2 and TRBJ1-3; the D gene is possibly TRBD1 (5 bases). The CDR3 spans 14 residues. V was pared by 5 bases and J by 3 bases, with 11 bases between. Germline V gene data show CDR1 as LGHNA and CDR2 as YNFKEQ. In DNA, the CDR3 is TGTGCCAGCAGCGACCAGGGAGATGGAAACACCATATATTTT. It encodes CASSDQGDGNTIYF.

This clonotype is deemed medium-sized. The chain joins TRBV5-1 to TRBJ2-1, with 11 positions matching TRBD2. The CDR3 is 15 residues long. The junction had 9 bases not matched to a gene; V was cut back by 4 bases and J by 9 bases. CDR1 and CDR2 (germline): SGHRS, YFSETQ. This CDR3 is CASSKVTSGNGEQFF. The CDR3 DNA follows: TGCGCCAGCAGCAAGGTGACTAGCGGGAATGGTGAGCAGTTCTTC. Full variable domain (remainder filled in from reference TRBV5-1 and TRBJ2-1): KAGVTQTPRYLIKTRGQQVTLSCSPISGHRSVSWYQQTPGQGLQFLFEYFSETQRNKGNFPGRFSGRQFSNSRSEMNVSTLELGDSALYLCASSKVTSGNGEQFFGPGTRLTVL.

V is TRBV27 and J is TRBJ1-2, with D unresolved. This CDR3 has 15 amino acids. CDR1 is MNHEY and CDR2 is SMNVEV in the germline V gene (reference sequence). Trimming stripped 11 bases from V and 5 bases from J, with 24 bases between. In nucleotides, the CDR3 is TGTGCCGGCGGTTTCATCCCTGTGACTGGGTATGGCTACACCTTC. This encodes CAGGFIPVTGYGYTF.

This clonotype was seen many times. V and J are TRBV7-2 and TRBJ2-3, with 13 bases lining up with TRBD2. V dropped 6 bases and J dropped 0; count of bases not matched to a gene: 18. CDR3 length: 21 amino acids. The germline V gene encodes CDR1 SGHTA and CDR2 FQGNSA. The CDR3 DNA is TGTGCCAGCAGTTTGACGGCCGGACTAGCGGGAGTCCGGGGAAGCACAGATACGCAGTATTTT. It codes for CASSLTAGLAGVRGSTDTQYF.

CDR3 in amino acids: CASSQDLSLGLYGYTF. CDR3 bases: TGTGCCAGCAGCCAAGATCTTTCTTTGGGACTCTATGGCTACACCTTC. V and J are TRBV3-1 and TRBJ1-2, with D possibly being TRBD1 (5 bases). CDR3 length: 16 residues. Germline V CDR1 and CDR2: LGHDT, YNNKEL (reference sequence). The germline V and J ends were trimmed by 0 bases and 4 bases, with 15 bases remaining between them.

As regards this clonotype: Just one base apart from a much larger clone, this may be a read error. This rearrangement joins TRBV6-5 to TRBJ2-7; 8 bases map to TRBD1. Germline V gene lookup returns CDR1 MNHEY and CDR2 SVGAGI. The CDR3 has 13 amino acids. CDR3 nucleotides: TGTGCCGGCAGTAGACCCAGGGGGCTCGAGCAGTACTTC. Protein sequence: CAGSRPRGLEQYF.

On this clonotype itself: The junction shows a germline mismatch at one end, possibly a read error. V gene TRBV2 combines with J gene TRBJ1-3; no reliable D call. The CDR3 contains 14 residues. Germline V gives CDR1 SNHLY, CDR2 FYNNEI. The chain's CDR3 is CASSEPRPGNTIYF. CDR3 in DNA: TGTGCCAGCAGTGAACCCAGGCCTGGCAACACCATATATTTT. The full variable domain, completed using reference TRBV2 and TRBJ1-3, is EPEVTQTPSHQVTQMGQEVILRCVPISNHLYFYWYRQILGQKVEFLVSFYNNEISEKSEIFDDQFSVERPDGSNFTLKIRSTKLEDSAMYFCASSEPRPGNTIYFGEGSWLTVV.

This clonotype is judged medium-sized. The J gene is TRBJ1-5, the V gene TRBV6-5; D is unclear. Trimming took off 8 bases at V and 0 bases at J, with 8 bases between the two ends. Germline CDR1 is MNHEY and CDR2 is SVGAGI. CDR3 size: 13 residues. This CDR3 is CASGPNSNQPQHF. CDR3 nucleotide sequence: TGTGCCAGCGGCCCGAATAGCAATCAGCCCCAGCATTTT.

Ten or more counts support this clonotype. V usage is TRBV29-1 and J usage is TRBJ2-1; D gene uncertain. CDR1 and CDR2 from the germline V gene are SQVTM and ANQGSEA. This CDR3 comprises 12 residues. V was clipped by 4 bases and J by 3 bases, with 7 bases between them. As DNA, the CDR3 is TGCAGCGTTGTTTCCTTCTACAATGAGCAGTTCTTC. This gives the protein CSVVSFYNEQFF.

The CDR3 DNA is TGTGCCACCAGTGATCGGGTCGAGGACAATGAGCAGTTCTTC. Residues: CATSDRVEDNEQFF. The J gene is TRBJ2-1, the V gene TRBV24-1; no firm D call. Trimming pared 3 bases from V and 5 bases from J, leaving 10 bases between. Germline V gene lookup returns CDR1 KGHDR and CDR2 SFDVKD. There are 14 residues in the CDR3.

As for this clonotype: This sequence may be a read error, since a much larger clone differs from it by one base. The chain uses TRBV20-1 and TRBJ2-1; a weak D match, TRBD2 (6 bases). V shed 6 bases and J shed 9 bases, with 18 bases lying between them. Per the germline V gene, CDR1 is DFQATT and CDR2 is SNEGSKA (reference sequence). The CDR3 is 13 residues long. This CDR3 reads CSATGLGIGEQFF. DNA for the CDR3: TGCAGTGCCACGGGACTGGGAATTGGTGAGCAGTTCTTC.

This chain links TRBV21-1 with TRBJ2-1. TRBV21-1 is marked as a pseudogene. The CDR3 runs to 13 residues. The CDR3 is CASSGTYYSEQFF. CDR3 bases: TGTGCCAGCAGCGGGACCTACTACAGTGAGCAGTTCTTC.

By its share, this clonotype is medium-sized (0.01 to 0.1%). This chain uses TRBV5-1 with TRBJ2-1; 15 bases match TRBD2. The CDR3 has 17 amino acids. The J segment lost 8 bases and the V segment lost 4 bases, leaving 10 bases of the junction unmatched. The V gene's germline CDR1 is SGHRS and CDR2 YFSETQ. The DNA for the CDR3 is TGCGCCAGCAGCGCCCTCCCGGGACTAGCGGGAGGAGATGAGCAGTTCTTC. Its translation is CASSALPGLAGGDEQFF. Supplemented by reference TRBV5-1 and TRBJ2-1, the full variable domain reads KAGVTQTPRYLIKTRGQQVTLSCSPISGHRSVSWYQQTPGQGLQFLFEYFSETQRNKGNFPGRFSGRQFSNSRSEMNVSTLELGDSALYLCASSALPGLAGGDEQFFGPGTRLTVL.

The table lists this clonotype with many counts. The rearrangement joins TRBV20-1 to TRBJ1-1; 12 bases map to TRBD1. Germline V CDR1 and CDR2: DFQATT, SNEGSKA (reference sequence). V gave up 6 bases and J gave up 4 bases; unmatched junction bases: 12. This CDR3 contains 16 residues. CDR3 sequence: CSASPGQGAGGTEAFF. The CDR3 DNA sequence: TGCAGTGCCAGCCCGGGACAGGGGGCTGGAGGCACTGAAGCTTTCTTT.

The J gene is TRBJ1-1, the V gene TRBV11-2, with unresolved D. The CDR3 is 13 amino acids. The V and J ends lost 1 base and 1 base respectively, with 4 bases between them. Germline V gene sequence: CDR1 SGHAT, CDR2 FQNNGV. CDR3 DNA sequence: TGTGCCAGCAGCTTAGTCCCGAACACTGAAGCTTTCTTT. This sequence encodes CASSLVPNTEAFF.

By its share, this clonotype is medium-sized. DNA for the CDR3: TGTGCCAGTTTAGCGGGAGGGCCCACCGGTACGCAGTATTTT. Protein sequence: CASLAGGPTGTQYF. The chain combines TRBV6-5 with TRBJ2-3; TRBD2 agrees at 11 bases. The CDR3 has 14 amino acids. Germline CDR1 is MNHEY and CDR2 is SVGAGI. V gave up 9 bases and J gave up 8 bases; unmatched junction bases: 10.

In its sample, this clonotype was seen many times. This chain connects TRBV4-1 to TRBJ2-7; weak D call: TRBD2 (6 bases). Trimming left V 1 base short and J 3 bases short, with 10 bases between. Per germline, CDR1 MGHRA and CDR2 YSYEKL. The CDR3 covers 14 residues. The CDR3, as DNA: TGCGCCAGCAGCCAAGGAATGGGGGGCTACGAGCAGTACTTC. It is translated as CASSQGMGGYEQYF.

This clonotype was found a few times. The chain has TRBV24-1 and TRBJ2-1; TRBD2 matches 11 bases. V gave up 4 bases and J gave up 8 bases; unmatched junction bases: 6. Germline V gives CDR1 KGHDR, CDR2 SFDVKD. The CDR3 is 15 residues long. CDR3 sequence: CATSEKLAGVYEQFF. The CDR3, as DNA: TGTGCCACCAGTGAGAAACTAGCGGGGGTGTATGAGCAGTTCTTC.

Concerning this clonotype: At one boundary the junction diverges from the germline segment, which might be a read error. CDR3 residues: CGSNEFGTGFGTEAFF. The CDR3 DNA sequence: TGTGGCAGCAATGAATTTGGGACAGGGTTCGGCACTGAAGCTTTCTTT. This sequence joins TRBV25-1 and TRBJ1-1, with 9 bases that match TRBD1. The CDR3 sequence is 16 residues long. Germline V gene sequence: CDR1 MGHDK, CDR2 SYGVNS.

This clonotype has only a few counts. The chain combines TRBV5-1 with TRBJ2-1; TRBD2 is a possible D gene (6 bases). Germline lookup yields CDR1 SGHRS and CDR2 YFSETQ. The V and J ends lost 0 bases and 4 bases respectively, with 11 bases between them. CDR3 size: 15 residues. CDR3 in DNA: TGCGCCAGCAGCTTGGACGGGGGATCGTACAATGAGCAGTTCTTC. Translation gives CASSLDGGSYNEQFF.

This clonotype was detected only a few times. DNA of the CDR3: TGCAGCGCAAGACAGGCGAACACTGAAGCTTTCTTT. This gives the protein CSARQANTEAFF. The V call is TRBV29-1, the J call TRBJ1-1; maybe TRBD1 (6 bases). Germline-derived CDR1 and CDR2 are SQVTM and ANQGSEA. Trimming took 7 bases from V and 1 from J, leaving 10 bases between them. The CDR3 extends over 12 amino acids. Full variable domain (remainder filled in from reference TRBV29-1 and TRBJ1-1): SAVISQKPSRDICQRGTSLTIQCQVDSQVTMMFWYRQQPGQSLTLIATANQGSEATYESGFVIDKFPISRPNLTFSTLTVSNMSPEDSSIYLCSARQANTEAFFGQGTRLTVV.

The sample holds many counts of this clonotype. This chain joins TRBV5-1 and TRBJ2-1; D might be TRBD2 (6 bases). CDR1 and CDR2 (germline): SGHRS, YFSETQ. V lost 0 bases and J 15 bases, leaving 19 bases between the germline ends. The CDR3 length is 14 residues. The CDR3 DNA sequence: TGCGCCAGCAGCTTGGGTCGGGAGACGAGCGGGTGGTTCTTC. Protein product: CASSLGRETSGWFF.